One sample yielded the 29 T cell receptor beta chains listed below, sequenced in a study of blood T cell repertoires in COVID-19. Libraries were prepared by immunoSEQ multiplex PCR; TCRdb keeps only in-frame clonotypes and omits some of them. The repertoire holds 160,000 or so clones, with 85% to 90% as singletons. The sequenced sample was peripheral blood. Every receptor here comes from a woman in her 70s with COVID-19, enrolled during active disease.

The chain uses TRBV6-2 or TRBV6-3 and TRBJ1-5; the match to TRBD1 covers 8 bases. From germline, CDR1 is MNHEY and CDR2 SVGEGT. The CDR3 has 14 amino acids. V lost 6 bases and J lost 3; bases outside the gene matches: 4. CDR3 in DNA: TGTGCCAGCAGCCGCCAGGGGGCCAATCAGCCCCAGCATTTT. Protein sequence: CASSRQGANQPQHF.

This clone showed up just once. The rearrangement uses TRBV29-1 and TRBJ1-3, with unresolved D. The V end lost 5 bases, the J end lost 3 bases, and 14 bases lay between the germline ends. This CDR3 is built from 14 residues. CDR1 and CDR2 from the germline V gene are SQVTM and ANQGSEA. The CDR3 nucleotides read TGCAGCGTTAGTTTGGGAGACAATGGAAACACCATATATTTT. Translation: CSVSLGDNGNTIYF.

The chain joins TRBV9 to TRBJ2-5, with 7 bases identical to TRBD2. The J segment lost 6 bases and the V segment lost 4 bases, leaving 15 bases of the junction unmatched. The CDR3 spans 16 residues. CDR1 SGDLS and CDR2 YYNGEE come from the germline V gene. CDR3 sequence reads: CASSPTGLPLGQTQYF. In nucleotides, the CDR3 is TGTGCCAGCAGCCCAACGGGACTACCCCTTGGGCAGACCCAGTACTTC.

The V and J genes are TRBV6-6 and TRBJ2-1; TRBD2 matches at 9 bases. The CDR3 loop spans 15 amino acids. CDR1 and CDR2 (germline): MNHNY, SVGAGI (reference sequence). J lost 7 bases, V lost 2 bases, and 6 bases had no gene match. The CDR3 DNA reads TGTGCCAGCAGTTACGCGGGGGGGGGCCTAAATGAGCAGTTCTTC. Its translation is CASSYAGGGLNEQFF.

This clone appeared a few times. The chain combines TRBV19 with TRBJ1-1, with a tentative D call TRBD1 (5 bases). The V gene's germline CDR1 is LNHDA and CDR2 SQIVND (reference sequence). V was clipped by 10 bases and J by 3 bases, with 15 bases between them. The CDR3 runs 13 residues. The CDR3 sequence is CATNQGLDTEAFF. Here the CDR3 DNA reads TGTGCCACAAATCAGGGACTGGACACTGAAGCTTTCTTT.

This chain uses TRBV10-3 with TRBJ1-1; tentatively, D is TRBD1 (6 bases). Germline V gene sequence: CDR1 ENHRY, CDR2 SYGVKD. Trimming pared 6 bases from V and 4 bases from J, leaving 15 bases between. There are 14 residues in the CDR3. CDR3 loop: CAISVDSTITEAFF. CDR3 in DNA: TGTGCCATCAGCGTGGACAGTACTATCACTGAAGCTTTCTTT.

The chain carries TRBV27 and TRBJ1-4; 11 bases are shared with TRBD1. Germline V gene sequence: CDR1 MNHEY, CDR2 SMNVEV (reference sequence). The CDR3 is 17 residues long. Trimming removed 6 bases from V and 3 bases from J; junction bases left unmatched: 9. The CDR3 spells CASSPGTGGAANEKLFF. The DNA for the CDR3 is TGTGCCAGCAGCCCCGGGACAGGGGGAGCAGCTAATGAAAAACTGTTTTTT.

The chain employs TRBV2 and TRBJ1-4, with 7 bases fitting TRBD1. J was trimmed by 6 bases and V by 5 bases; bases with no gene match: 6. This CDR3 is built from 14 residues. CDR1 and CDR2 (germline): SNHLY, FYNNEI. CDR3 loop: CASSKTGLHEKLFF. CDR3 sequence (DNA): TGTGCCAGCAGTAAGACAGGGCTCCATGAAAAACTGTTTTTT.

V usage is TRBV5-1 and J usage is TRBJ1-1, with TRBD1 as a possible D gene (6 bases). CDR1 is SGHRS and CDR2 is YFSETQ in the germline V gene. This CDR3 is 14 amino acids long. V was shortened by 1 base and J by 1 base, with 8 bases between the two germline ends. CDR3 sequence reads: CASSLRTANTEAFF. CDR3 bases: TGCGCCAGCAGCTTGAGGACAGCGAACACTGAAGCTTTCTTT.

This rearrangement joins TRBV11-2 to TRBJ2-3; TRBD2 matches at 11 bases. This CDR3 has 16 amino acids. Germline V gene data show CDR1 as SGHAT and CDR2 as FQNNGV. With 2 bases clipped from V and 2 bases from J, the junction kept 3 bases outside the gene matches. For the CDR3, the DNA is TGTGCCAGCAGCTTACTAGCGGGGGGCTCCACAGATACGCAGTATTTT. It translates to CASSLLAGGSTDTQYF.

This clone appeared a single time. This chain uses TRBV27 with TRBJ2-3; 10 bases match TRBD2. Germline CDR1 and CDR2: MNHEY and SMNVEV (reference sequence). V lost 6 bases to trimming and J lost 4 bases; unmatched junction nucleotides: 7. The CDR3 covers 15 residues. CDR3: CASRPTSGVADTQYF. In DNA, the CDR3 is TGTGCCAGCAGGCCCACTAGCGGGGTTGCAGATACGCAGTATTTT.

The chain couples TRBV5-1 to TRBJ1-4; perhaps TRBD1 as D (6 bases). The CDR3 runs to 17 residues. Trimming removed 6 bases from V and 8 bases from J, with 26 bases in between. Germline CDR1 SGHRS, CDR2 YFSETQ. The CDR3 bases are TGCGCCAGCAAGCTTGGGTCGGGGGGCTTAATGGAGGAAAAACTGTTTTTT. Residues: CASKLGSGGLMEEKLFF.

V and J are TRBV20-1 and TRBJ1-5; TRBD1 matches at 9 bases. The CDR3 totals 15 residues. Germline V CDR1 and CDR2: DFQATT, SNEGSKA (reference sequence). Unmatched junction bases numbered 9, after V lost 3 bases and J lost 6 bases. The CDR3 DNA reads TGCAGTGCTAGTGAACCGACAGGGGGGGTTCAGCCCCAGCATTTT. Its translation: CSASEPTGGVQPQHF.

This clone was observed a handful of times. The chain combines TRBV10-3 with TRBJ1-5; tentative D call: TRBD1 (5 bases). Trimming removed 0 bases at V and 2 bases at J, with 11 bases between. Germline-derived CDR1 and CDR2 are ENHRY and SYGVKD. The CDR3 has 16 amino acids. In DNA form, the CDR3 reads TGTGCCATCAGTGAGTCGCCCAGGGTAGGCAATCAGCCCCAGCATTTT. It translates to CAISESPRVGNQPQHF.

This chain uses TRBV7-2 with TRBJ2-5; TRBD2 aligns across 14 bases. Trimming at V came to 4 bases and at J to 3 bases, leaving 1 base not matched to a gene. Germline V gene lookup returns CDR1 SGHTA and CDR2 FQGNSA. The CDR3 spans 15 residues. The CDR3 nucleotides read TGTGCCAGCAGCTCGGGACTAGCGGGGGAAGAGACCCAGTACTTC. It is translated as CASSSGLAGEETQYF.

The chain recombines TRBV10-3 with TRBJ2-1; D may be TRBD2 (5 bases). The germline V and J ends were trimmed by 4 bases and 4 bases, with 8 bases remaining between them. CDR3 size: 13 residues. From germline, CDR1 is ENHRY and CDR2 SYGVKD. The CDR3 protein is CAISGGLYNEQFF. In nucleotides, the CDR3 is TGTGCCATCAGTGGCGGACTTTACAATGAGCAGTTCTTC.

The sample holds one count of this clone. The J gene is TRBJ1-1, the V gene TRBV10-1, with D perhaps matching TRBD1 (5 bases). This CDR3 region has 12 residues. Germline V gene lookup returns CDR1 WNHNN and CDR2 SYGVQD (reference sequence). The germline V and J ends were trimmed by 6 bases and 6 bases, with 11 bases remaining between them. CDR3 DNA: TGCGCCAGCAGAAACAGGTACGCTGAAGCTTTCTTT. Translated: CASRNRYAEAFF.

V and J are TRBV27 and TRBJ2-7, with TRBD1 matching 10 bases. This CDR3 has 15 amino acids. The germline gives CDR1 MNHEY, CDR2 SMNVEV (reference sequence). Trimming cost V 6 bases and J 3 bases; bases outside gene matches: 8. CDR3 amino acids: CASRPSWDRGYEQYF. For the CDR3, the DNA is TGTGCCAGCAGGCCCTCCTGGGACAGGGGCTACGAGCAGTACTTC.

This clone was seen just once. The chain employs TRBV5-5 and TRBJ1-2, with D tentatively TRBD1 (6 bases). Germline CDR1 reads SGHKS; CDR2 reads YYEKEE (reference sequence). With 4 bases removed from V and 2 bases from J, the gap between germline ends came to 12 bases. The CDR3 consists of 14 residues. The CDR3 is CASSQMTGNYGYTF. As DNA, the CDR3 is TGTGCCAGCAGCCAAATGACAGGAAACTATGGCTACACCTTC.

This rearrangement joins TRBV30 to TRBJ1-1, with D possibly TRBD1 on 6 matching bases. The CDR3 totals 14 residues. Trimming left V 3 bases short and J 5 bases short, with 16 bases between. Per germline, CDR1 GTSNPN and CDR2 SVGIG (reference sequence). CDR3 protein: CAWRGRGGGTEAFF. The CDR3 DNA reads TGTGCCTGGAGGGGCCGAGGGGGTGGTACTGAAGCTTTCTTT.

V usage is TRBV5-1 and J usage is TRBJ2-2, with D possibly matching TRBD1 (6 bases). Trimming took off 0 bases at V and 3 bases at J, with 9 bases between the two ends. Germline CDR1 and CDR2: SGHRS and YFSETQ. The CDR3 totals 15 residues. The CDR3 spells CASSLGTAYTGELFF. As DNA, the CDR3 is TGCGCCAGCAGCTTGGGGACAGCTTACACCGGGGAGCTGTTTTTT.

The J gene is TRBJ2-1, the V gene TRBV3-1 (or the pseudogene TRBV3-2); the D gene is possibly TRBD2 (7 bases). Germline lookup yields CDR1 LGHDT and CDR2 YNNKEL (reference sequence). This CDR3 is built from 13 residues. The V end was cut by 7 bases, the J end by 8 bases, with 15 bases between. The CDR3 sequence: CASNSRGRDEQFF. In DNA, the CDR3 is TGTGCCAGCAACTCGAGGGGGAGGGATGAGCAGTTCTTC.

V usage is TRBV2 and J usage is TRBJ2-5; 9 positions match TRBD2. Germline CDR1 reads SNHLY; CDR2 reads FYNNEI. CDR3 length: 14 amino acids. The V segment lost 4 bases and the J segment 2 bases; nucleotides outside the gene matches: 2. CDR3 protein: CASSGLAGQETQYF. CDR3 in DNA: TGTGCCAGCAGTGGTCTAGCGGGGCAAGAGACCCAGTACTTC.

This chain connects TRBV4-1 to TRBJ1-2; 9 bases line up with TRBD1. The germline gives CDR1 MGHRA, CDR2 YSYEKL. The CDR3 is 16 amino acids. Unmatched junction bases numbered 6, after V lost 1 base and J lost 3 bases. The CDR3 region is CASSQGGTGPYYGYTF. Here the CDR3 DNA reads TGCGCCAGCAGCCAAGGGGGGACAGGGCCCTACTATGGCTACACCTTC.

The rearrangement links TRBV29-1 to TRBJ1-4; TRBD1 might be the D (5 bases). The CDR3 sequence is 13 residues long. Looked up from germline, CDR1 is SQVTM and CDR2 is ANQGSEA. Trimming removed 5 bases at V and 4 bases at J, with 11 bases between. The CDR3 sequence: CSVLDGGNEKLFF. For the CDR3, the DNA is TGCAGCGTTTTAGACGGGGGTAATGAAAAACTGTTTTTT.

J is TRBJ2-1 and V is TRBV9, with 12 bases that match TRBD2. Looked up from germline, CDR1 is SGDLS and CDR2 is YYNGEE. The CDR3 loop spans 16 amino acids. J was trimmed by 8 bases and V by 4 bases; bases with no gene match: 10. CDR3 sequence reads: CASSSVLAGGQDEQFF. CDR3 DNA sequence: TGTGCCAGCAGCTCAGTGCTAGCGGGGGGGCAGGATGAGCAGTTCTTC.

The chain couples TRBV29-1 to TRBJ2-5; possibly TRBD1 for D (5 bases). V lost 6 bases to trimming and J lost 2 bases, with 7 bases between them. Germline V CDR1 and CDR2: SQVTM, ANQGSEA. This CDR3 is 11 amino acids long. Here the CDR3 DNA reads TGCAGCGTACGACAGCAAGAGACCCAGTACTTC. It translates to CSVRQQETQYF.

This rearrangement joins TRBV6-5 to TRBJ2-1; 7 nucleotides align to TRBD1. J was trimmed by 5 bases and V by 8 bases; bases with no gene match: 9. The germline gives CDR1 MNHEY, CDR2 SVGAGI. This CDR3 spans 14 amino acids. Written as DNA, the CDR3 is TGTGCCAGCTCCACAGGGGCATCCCACAATGAGCAGTTCTTC. This sequence encodes CASSTGASHNEQFF.

The chain employs TRBV28 and TRBJ1-1; D not certain. Per germline, CDR1 MDHEN and CDR2 SYDVKM. The CDR3 loop spans 15 amino acids. V gave up 5 bases and J gave up 4 bases, with 17 bases separating them. The CDR3 protein is CASSRIQPMGTEAFF. The CDR3, as DNA: TGTGCCAGCAGTAGAATACAGCCCATGGGCACTGAAGCTTTCTTT.